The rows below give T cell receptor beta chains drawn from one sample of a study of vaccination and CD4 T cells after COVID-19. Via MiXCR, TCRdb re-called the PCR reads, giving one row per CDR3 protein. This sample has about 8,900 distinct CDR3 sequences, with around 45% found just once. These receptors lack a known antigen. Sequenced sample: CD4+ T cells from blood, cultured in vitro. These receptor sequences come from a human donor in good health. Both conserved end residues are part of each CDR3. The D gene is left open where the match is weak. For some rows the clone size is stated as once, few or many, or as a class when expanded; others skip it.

TGTGCCAGCAGCAACAGACCCATACTAGCGCGTACCTACGAGCAGTACTTC | CASSNRPILARTYEQYF | TRBV7-2 | NA | TRBJ2-7 | TRBD2
TGTGCCAGCAGTTTATGGGTTCTCAGGGGTAGGAACACTGAAGCTTTCTTT | CASSLWVLRGRNTEAFF | TRBV28 | few | TRBJ1-1 | NA
TGCGCCAGCAGCTTGGACTTAATGGTCCAAGAGACCCAGTACTTC | CASSLDLMVQETQYF | TRBV5-1 | few | TRBJ2-5 | NA
TGTGCCAGCAGCCCCGCAGGGGGAAAGTTGGGAAGTGGCTACACCTTC | CASSPAGGKLGSGYTF | TRBV5-4 | NA | TRBJ1-2 | TRBD1
TGTGCCAGCTCGATTAGTTTTAAGAACACTGAAGCTTTCTTT | CASSISFKNTEAFF | TRBV19 | once | TRBJ1-1 | NA
TGTGCCAGCAGTTTATACCGCGGGGCGCAGTACGAGCAGTACTTC | CASSLYRGAQYEQYF | TRBV27 | NA | TRBJ2-7 | NA
TGTGCCTGGGGACGGGGCCCAATCTACGAGCAGTACTTC | CAWGRGPIYEQYF | TRBV30 | few | TRBJ2-7 | NA
TGTGCCACCAGTGATTTATGGGACAGGGGTACAGATACGCAGTATTTT | CATSDLWDRGTDTQYF | TRBV24-1 | few | TRBJ2-3 | TRBD1
TGCAGTGCTAGTGGGCAGTTCGGGCAGTACTTC | CSASGQFGQYF | TRBV20-1 | NA | TRBJ2-7 | NA
TGTGCCAGTCCCATGTGGTATAACTGGACAGGTCATTATAGCAATCAGCCCCAGCATTTT | CASPMWYNWTGHYSNQPQHF | TRBV19 | NA | TRBJ1-5 | TRBD1
TGCAGTGGGGAAACAGGCGTGGGGACTGAAGCTTTCTTT | CSGETGVGTEAFF | TRBV20-1 | NA | TRBJ1-1 | NA
TGTGCCAGCAGTTTACGCGGTCGCCAAGCTTTCTTT | CASSLRGRQAFF | TRBV12-3/TRBV12-4 | NA | TRBJ1-1 | NA
TGCGCCAGCAGCCTGTTCCCGAGGCCGGACTACGAGCAGTACTTC | CASSLFPRPDYEQYF | TRBV4-3 | few | TRBJ2-7 | NA
TGTGCCAGCAGCTTAGGAGGGGTTAGCAATCAGCCCCAGCATTTT | CASSLGGVSNQPQHF | TRBV7-8 | few | TRBJ1-5 | NA
TGTGCCAGCAACCAGGGGGCCACTGAAGCTTTCTTT | CASNQGATEAFF | TRBV12-3/TRBV12-4 | NA | TRBJ1-1 | TRBD1
TGTGCCAGCAGTTTATCGAATTTCTGGCAGGGACTAAACACTGAAGCTTTCTTT | CASSLSNFWQGLNTEAFF | TRBV27 | NA | TRBJ1-1 | NA
TGTGCCAGTAGTATAGTAGGCAAAGAAGCTTTCTTT | CASSIVGKEAFF | TRBV19 | NA | TRBJ1-1 | NA
TGTGCCAGCAGTCCGTTAGCGGGAGGACGGGGAGGATCTGGGGCCAACGTCCTGACTTTC | CASSPLAGGRGGSGANVLTF | TRBV27 | NA | TRBJ2-6 | TRBD2
TGTGCCAGCAGTTTGGGACAGAGGGGAACTGAAGCTTTCTTT | CASSLGQRGTEAFF | TRBV27 | NA | TRBJ1-1 | TRBD1
TGTGCCAGCAGCTTCGACGCAGGACGTTGGAACACTGAAGCTTTCTTT | CASSFDAGRWNTEAFF | TRBV7-2 | few | TRBJ1-1 | NA
TGTGCCTCTTCTAGGGGGCCGGGAGGATACTACGAGCAGTACTTC | CASSRGPGGYYEQYF | TRBV19 | few | TRBJ2-7 | NA
TGTGCCAGCAGCTCGGACAGGAATAACTATGGCTACACCTTC | CASSSDRNNYGYTF | TRBV5-8 | NA | TRBJ1-2 | TRBD1
TGCAGTGCTAGTAAACAGGGATCAGTCATGAACACTGAAGCTTTCTTT | CSASKQGSVMNTEAFF | TRBV20-1 | few | TRBJ1-1 | NA
TGTGCCAGCAGTAATGATTACACCGGGGAGCTGTTTTTT | CASSNDYTGELFF | TRBV6-2/TRBV6-3 | NA | TRBJ2-2 | NA
TGTGCCAGCAGCTTAGCCAGGATTAGCAATCAGCCCCAGCATTTT | CASSLARISNQPQHF | TRBV7-8 | NA | TRBJ1-5 | NA
TGTGCCAGCAGGGCGTCAGGGGGCGGAGGCTACACCTTC | CASRASGGGGYTF | TRBV6-4 | few | TRBJ1-2 | TRBD1
TGTGCCAGCAGCTCGATAATTAGTAGGTCGGAAGGCACTGAAGCTTTCTTT | CASSSIISRSEGTEAFF | TRBV11-2 | NA | TRBJ1-1 | NA
TGCAGTGCCCCGCGGACAGGAAACAACTATGGCTACACCTTC | CSAPRTGNNYGYTF | TRBV20-1 | few | TRBJ1-2 | TRBD1
TGTGCCAGCAGCTCACAGGGCACCGGGGAGCTGTTTTTT | CASSSQGTGELFF | TRBV7-2 | few | TRBJ2-2 | NA
TGCGCCAGCAGTCCCCTGGCGGGGGTGGGTGGCTACACCTTC | CASSPLAGVGGYTF | TRBV5-1 | NA | TRBJ1-2 | NA
TGTGCCAGCAGTTACCACCATGAGCAGTTCTTC | CASSYHHEQFF | TRBV6-5 | few | TRBJ2-1 | NA
TGCAGTGCTCCCCGGACAGGGGTGAAAGAGACCCAGTACTTC | CSAPRTGVKETQYF | TRBV20-1 | NA | TRBJ2-5 | TRBD1
TGTGCCAGCAGTGCGGGACAATTCGATAGCAATCAGCCCCAGCATTTT | CASSAGQFDSNQPQHF | TRBV27 | NA | TRBJ1-5 | NA
TGTGCCAGCAGCTCATACAGGGTAACGGACGGGGAGCTGTTTTTT | CASSSYRVTDGELFF | TRBV11-3 | NA | TRBJ2-2 | NA
TGTGCCAGCAGAGGGACAGGAATCAATGAAAAACTGTTTTTT | CASRGTGINEKLFF | TRBV6-1 | NA | TRBJ1-4 | TRBD1
TGTGCCAGCAGCTTGGGATGGGGAGGAACGAGGGGCTACACCTTC | CASSLGWGGTRGYTF | TRBV5-8 | NA | TRBJ1-2 | NA